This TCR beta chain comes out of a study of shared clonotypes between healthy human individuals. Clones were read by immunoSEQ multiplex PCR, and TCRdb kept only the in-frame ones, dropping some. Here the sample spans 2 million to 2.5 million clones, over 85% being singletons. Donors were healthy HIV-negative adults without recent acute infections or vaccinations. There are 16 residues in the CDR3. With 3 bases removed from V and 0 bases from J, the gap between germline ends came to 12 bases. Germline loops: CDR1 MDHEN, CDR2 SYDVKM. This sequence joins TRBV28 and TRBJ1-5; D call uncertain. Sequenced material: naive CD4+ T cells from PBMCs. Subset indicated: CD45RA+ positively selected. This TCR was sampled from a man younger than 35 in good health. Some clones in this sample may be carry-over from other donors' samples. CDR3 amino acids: CASSFGVYPSNQPQHF. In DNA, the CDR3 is TGTGCCAGCAGTTTTGGTGTTTACCCTAGCAATCAGCCCCAGCATTTT.